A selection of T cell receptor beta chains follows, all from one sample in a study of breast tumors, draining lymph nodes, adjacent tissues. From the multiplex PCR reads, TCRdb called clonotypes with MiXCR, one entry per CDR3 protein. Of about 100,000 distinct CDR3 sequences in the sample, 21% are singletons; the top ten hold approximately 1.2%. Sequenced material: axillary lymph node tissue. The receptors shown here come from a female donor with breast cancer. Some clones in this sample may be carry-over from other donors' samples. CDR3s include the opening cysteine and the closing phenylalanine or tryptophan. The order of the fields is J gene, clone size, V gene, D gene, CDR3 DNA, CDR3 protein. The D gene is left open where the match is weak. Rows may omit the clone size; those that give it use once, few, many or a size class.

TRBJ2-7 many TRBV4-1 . TGCGCCAGCAGCCGAGGGACCCTTTACGAGCAGTACTTC CASSRGTLYEQYF
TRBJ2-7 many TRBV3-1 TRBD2 TGTGCCAGCAGTCCCGTCCGGGCTAGCGGAGTTAACTACGAGCAGTACTTC CASSPVRASGVNYEQYF
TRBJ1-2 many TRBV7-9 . TGTGCCAGCAGCTTAGTCGGTAAACCCTCCTATGGCTACACCTTC CASSLVGKPSYGYTF
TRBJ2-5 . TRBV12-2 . TGTGCAAGTCGCCCCCATACGGGGGAGGAGGGAGAGACCCAGTACTTC CASRPHTGEEGETQYF
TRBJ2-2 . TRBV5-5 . TGTGCCAGCAGCTCCCTAGGACACTACACCGGGGAGCTGTTTTTT CASSSLGHYTGELFF
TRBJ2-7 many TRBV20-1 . TGCAGTGCTAGTGGTCACAGGAACTACGAGCAGTACTTC CSASGHRNYEQYF
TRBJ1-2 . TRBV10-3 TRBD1 TGTGCCATCAGTGAGTTAGCCGGGACAGGGGGCCCTACCTATGGCTACACCTTC CAISELAGTGGPTYGYTF
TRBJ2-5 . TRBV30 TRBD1 TGTGCCTGGAGTGTAAGGGGCAGGGGGCGGGTGGAGACCCAGTACTTC CAWSVRGRGRVETQYF
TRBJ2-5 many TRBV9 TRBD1 TGTGCCAGCAGCGCCGGACAGGGGGGACAAGAGACCCAGTACTTC CASSAGQGGQETQYF
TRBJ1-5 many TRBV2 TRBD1 TGTGCCAGCAGTGCGGACAGGGGAGGGGGTCAGCCCCAGCATTTT CASSADRGGGQPQHF
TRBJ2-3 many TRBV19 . TGTGCCAGTAGTACACTCAGGGGAGATACGCAGTATTTT CASSTLRGDTQYF
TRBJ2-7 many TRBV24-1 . TGTGCCACCAGTGAAGCAGAGTCCTACGAGCAGTACTTC CATSEAESYEQYF
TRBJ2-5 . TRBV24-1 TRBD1 TGTGCCACCAGTACAGGGGTTGGGGAGACCCAGTACTTC CATSTGVGETQYF
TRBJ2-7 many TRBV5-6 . TGTGCCAGCAAGAGGGAGGGACAGTTGTTATCCGAGCAGTACTTC CASKREGQLLSEQYF
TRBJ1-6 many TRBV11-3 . TGTGCCAGCAGCTTCAACAGGGATTCACCCCTCCACTTT CASSFNRDSPLHF
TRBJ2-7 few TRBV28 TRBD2 TGTGCCAGCAGCCTCCTAGCGGGAGTCTACGAGCAGTACTTC CASSLLAGVYEQYF
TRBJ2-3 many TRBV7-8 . TGTGCCAGCAGCCTACTAACAGGGTCTGGCACAGATACGCAGTATTTT CASSLLTGSGTDTQYF
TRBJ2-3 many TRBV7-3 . TGTGCCAGCAGCTTACTATCTAGCACAGATACGCAGTATTTT CASSLLSSTDTQYF
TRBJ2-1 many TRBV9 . TGTGCCAGCAGCGTAAGGGCAGACTCCTACAATGAGCAGTTCTTC CASSVRADSYNEQFF
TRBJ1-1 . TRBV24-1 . TGTGCCACCAGTGACGGGGACCAGCGGTCGGCTTTCTTT CATSDGDQRSAFF
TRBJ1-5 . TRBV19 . TGTGCCAGTAGTATGAACAGAAATCAGCCCCAGCATTTT CASSMNRNQPQHF
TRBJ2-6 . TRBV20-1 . TGCAGTGCTGGAGATGGAGATCCAGGGGCCAACGTTCTGACTTTC CSAGDGDPGANVLTF
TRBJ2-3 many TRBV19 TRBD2 TGTGCCAGTAGTATTGCCAGCGGGAGGGCCTACACAGATACGCAGTATTTT CASSIASGRAYTDTQYF
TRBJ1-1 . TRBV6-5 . TGTGCCAGCAGTTACGGCGGTAACACTGAAGCTTTCTTT CASSYGGNTEAFF
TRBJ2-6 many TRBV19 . TGTGCCAGTATGAGTTGGACTGGGGCCAACGTCCTGACTTTC CASMSWTGANVLTF
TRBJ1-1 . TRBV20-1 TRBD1 TGCAGTGCTAGGCCCCGATACGGGACAGGGGGCTTCGTGGCTTTCTTT CSARPRYGTGGFVAFF